These 21 T cell receptor beta chains originate from one sample sequenced in a study of blood T cell repertoires in COVID-19. Clones were sequenced by immunoSEQ multiplex PCR, and TCRdb holds only the in-frame ones, with some missing. Among around 50,000 clones listed, less than 90% were seen once. Sequences were obtained from peripheral blood. These receptors all stem from a human donor in a cohort sampled during active COVID-19.

CDR3 sequence: CASSQDPGTGVGYTF. CDR3 DNA: TGTGCCAGCAGCCAAGACCCCGGGACGGGGGTAGGCTACACCTTC. This chain links TRBV3-1 (or the pseudogene TRBV3-2) with TRBJ1-2; tentatively, D is TRBD1 (5 bases). CDR1 and CDR2 (germline): LGHDT, YNNKEL (reference sequence). This CDR3 contains 15 residues. Trimming left V 0 bases short and J 8 bases short, with 16 bases between.

This rearrangement joins TRBV6-2 or TRBV6-3 to TRBJ1-3; D unresolved. This CDR3 has 15 residues. Trimming took 0 bases from V and 4 from J, leaving 10 bases between them. Germline lookup yields CDR1 MNHEY and CDR2 SVGEGT. DNA for the CDR3: TGTGCCAGCAGTTACTCGAACGGGAACGGAAACACCATATATTTT. Residues: CASSYSNGNGNTIYF.

V is TRBV2 and J is TRBJ2-7, with 8 nucleotides matching TRBD1. Looked up from germline, CDR1 is SNHLY and CDR2 is FYNNEI. The V segment lost 6 bases and the J segment 7 bases; nucleotides outside the gene matches: 8. This CDR3 comprises 13 residues. The CDR3 sequence is CASSRTGLGEQYF. Here the CDR3 DNA reads TGTGCCAGCAGCCGGACAGGGCTCGGGGAGCAGTACTTC. Full variable domain (rest looked up from reference TRBV2 and TRBJ2-7): EPEVTQTPSHQVTQMGQEVILRCVPISNHLYFYWYRQILGQKVEFLVSFYNNEISEKSEIFDDQFSVERPDGSNFTLKIRSTKLEDSAMYFCASSRTGLGEQYFGPGTRLTVT.

This clone was observed a single time. The V and J genes are TRBV21-1 and TRBJ2-1; the table's D call TRBD1 went unverified against the DNA. TRBV21-1 is shown as a pseudogene. This CDR3 region has 14 residues. This CDR3 is CASSKDSLHFEQFF. CDR3 DNA: TGTGCCAGCAGCAAAGACAGCCTACACTTTGAGCAGTTCTTC.

The V gene is TRBV6-5, the J gene TRBJ2-2, with D hard to call. The CDR3 contains 13 residues. V was pared by 0 bases and J by 5 bases, with 4 bases between. The germline CDR1 and CDR2 sequences are MNHEY and SVGAGI. CDR3 DNA: TGTGCCAGCAGTTACTCCAGTACCGGGGAGCTGTTTTTT. It codes for CASSYSSTGELFF.

V gene TRBV9 combines with J gene TRBJ2-7; 12 bases fit TRBD2. CDR1 is SGDLS and CDR2 is YYNGEE in the germline V gene. The CDR3 contains 15 residues. Unmatched junction bases numbered 5, after V lost 4 bases and J lost 3 bases. CDR3 sequence: CASSPGTSGYYEQYF. CDR3 nucleotides: TGTGCCAGCAGCCCCGGGACTAGCGGGTACTACGAGCAGTACTTC.

DNA for the CDR3: TGTGCCAGCAGTACCATCAGGGGGACAACGACTCTTGAAGCTTTCTTT. This translates into CASSTIRGTTTLEAFF. V gene TRBV28 combines with J gene TRBJ1-1, with TRBD1 identical over 7 bases. Trimming took 5 bases from V and 7 from J; bases not matched to a gene: 16. The CDR3 runs 16 residues. CDR1 and CDR2 from the germline V gene are MDHEN and SYDVKM. Drawing the rest from reference TRBV28 and TRBJ1-1, the complete variable domain is DVKVTQSSRYLVKRTGEKVFLECVQDMDHENMFWYRQDPGLGLRLIYFSYDVKMKEKGDIPEGYSVSREKKERFSLILESASTNQTSMYLCASSTIRGTTTLEAFFGQGTRLTVV.

The chain uses TRBV7-2 and TRBJ1-4; a weak D match, TRBD1 (5 bases). Germline CDR1 is SGHTA and CDR2 is FQGNSA. V lost 2 bases, J lost 3 bases, and 10 bases lay in between. This CDR3 has 15 residues. Here the CDR3 DNA reads TGTGCCAGCAGCTTATCAGGGCTCGCTAATGAAAAACTGTTTTTT. Translating gives CASSLSGLANEKLFF.

The CDR3 region has the DNA TGCGCCAGCAGCCAAGAATGGGGGGTTGGAAACACCATATATTTT. Amino acids: CASSQEWGVGNTIYF. The chain has TRBV4-1 and TRBJ1-3; possibly TRBD1 for D (5 bases). CDR1 is MGHRA, CDR2 YSYEKL, per germline. This CDR3 has 15 amino acids. Trimming cost V 0 bases and J 3 bases, with 9 bases left between them.

J is TRBJ2-1 and V is TRBV2; TRBD1 might be the D (5 bases). Trimming took off 7 bases at V and 0 bases at J, with 13 bases between the two ends. The CDR3 is 15 amino acids. The V gene's germline CDR1 is SNHLY and CDR2 FYNNEI. The CDR3 is CASTPGQGSYNEQFF. The CDR3 DNA sequence: TGTGCCAGCACCCCCGGCCAGGGCTCCTACAATGAGCAGTTCTTC.

DNA of the CDR3: TGTGCCAGCACGGAGCGGGGGGCAGGAGAGACCCAGTACTTC. It yields the protein CASTERGAGETQYF. The J gene is TRBJ2-5, the V gene TRBV6-5, with 9 bases matching TRBD2. The ends lost 7 bases at V and 4 bases at J; junction bases unmatched: 7. This CDR3 has 14 residues. Germline loops: CDR1 MNHEY, CDR2 SVGAGI.

This clone showed up just a few times. This chain connects TRBV5-1 to TRBJ2-5, with D uncertain. Trimming removed 2 bases from V and 4 bases from J, with 12 bases in between. This CDR3 is 14 amino acids long. CDR1 is SGHRS and CDR2 is YFSETQ in the germline V gene. CDR3 region: CASSLSSTAETQYF. CDR3 nucleotides: TGCGCCAGCAGCTTAAGCAGTACAGCAGAGACCCAGTACTTC.

The chain joins TRBV25-1 to TRBJ1-2; 7 positions match TRBD1. V lost 2 bases, J lost 8 bases, and 8 bases stayed unmatched. CDR3 length: 14 amino acids. Looked up from germline, CDR1 is MGHDK and CDR2 is SYGVNS. The CDR3 DNA reads as TGTGCCAGCAGTGAAAGTACAGGGGTGTGGGGCTACACCTTC. This gives the protein CASSESTGVWGYTF.

The chain joins TRBV7-9 to TRBJ1-4; TRBD1 matches at 10 bases. This CDR3 has 14 amino acids. The V and J ends lost 5 bases and 6 bases, in that order; junction bases with no gene match: 3. Germline V gives CDR1 SEHNR, CDR2 FQNEAQ (reference sequence). DNA for the CDR3: TGTGCCAGCAGCCCAGGACAGGGGGATGAAAAACTGTTTTTT. Residues: CASSPGQGDEKLFF. The full variable domain, its missing parts supplied by reference TRBV7-9 and TRBJ1-4, is DTGVSQNPRHKITKRGQNVTFRCDPISEHNRLYWYRQTLGQGPEFLTYFQNEAQLEKSRLLSDRFSAERPKGSFSTLEIQRTEQGDSAMYLCASSPGQGDEKLFFGSGTQLSVL.

This chain uses TRBV11-3 with TRBJ1-1; TRBD1 is a possible D gene (6 bases). The V and J ends lost 5 bases and 2 bases respectively, with 15 bases between them. This CDR3 contains 15 residues. The germline CDR1 and CDR2 sequences are SGHNT and YENEEA. This CDR3 reads CASSAGQGQNTEAFF. The DNA of the CDR3 is TGTGCCAGCAGCGCGGGTCAGGGACAAAACACTGAAGCTTTCTTT.

The gene calls are TRBV19 and TRBJ1-2; 9 nucleotides match TRBD1. Germline V gene data show CDR1 as LNHDA and CDR2 as SQIVND (reference sequence). The CDR3 consists of 15 residues. V lost 5 bases to trimming and J lost 8 bases; unmatched junction nucleotides: 12. The CDR3 sequence: CASSPKGQGVPGYTF. In DNA form, the CDR3 reads TGTGCCAGTAGTCCCAAGGGACAGGGAGTTCCGGGCTACACCTTC. The entire variable domain, with the rest obtained from reference TRBV19 and TRBJ1-2, is as follows: DGGITQSPKYLFRKEGQNVTLSCEQNLNHDAMYWYRQDPGQGLRLIYYSQIVNDFQKGDIAEGYSVSREKKESFPLTVTSAQKNPTAFYLCASSPKGQGVPGYTFGSGTRLTVV.

This chain joins TRBV19 and TRBJ2-3; 7 bases map to TRBD2. Germline values: CDR1 LNHDA, CDR2 SQIVND (reference sequence). Trimming at V came to 3 bases and at J to 4 bases, leaving 7 bases not matched to a gene. The CDR3 spans 15 residues. For the CDR3, the DNA is TGTGCCAGTAGTATTGGGGGAGGGCAAGCAGATACGCAGTATTTT. The encoded protein is CASSIGGGQADTQYF.

In this sample, this clone turned up a few times. The chain couples TRBV5-4 to TRBJ1-4; 8 positions match TRBD1. The germline V gene has CDR1 SGHNT and CDR2 YYREEE (reference sequence). This CDR3 spans 16 amino acids. V shed 4 bases, J shed 2 bases, and the junction held 7 bases outside the gene matches. The CDR3 sequence is CASSPTPGGTNEKLFF. As DNA, the CDR3 is TGTGCCAGCAGCCCAACCCCAGGGGGCACTAATGAAAAACTGTTTTTT.

This chain connects TRBV6-1 to TRBJ2-4, with D maybe TRBD2 (7 bases). The germline CDR1 and CDR2 sequences are MNHNS and SASEGT. The CDR3 contains 20 residues. V lost 4 bases and J lost 2, with 27 bases in between. Here the CDR3 reads CASSVGLGRGYGVTKNIQYF. Written as DNA, the CDR3 is TGTGCCAGCAGTGTAGGGTTAGGGAGGGGGTACGGGGTTACCAAAAACATTCAGTACTTC.

This chain links TRBV6-6 with TRBJ2-7, with D possibly TRBD1 on 5 matching bases. The CDR3 is 13 residues long. Trimming removed 6 bases from V and 4 bases from J, with 13 bases in between. Germline lookup yields CDR1 MNHNY and CDR2 SVGAGI (reference sequence). CDR3: CASSRDSEYEQYF. The CDR3 DNA follows: TGTGCCAGCAGCCGAGACAGCGAGTACGAGCAGTACTTC.

In regard to this clone: Germline is not matched at one junction end, which may reflect a read error. The chain combines TRBV7-3 with TRBJ2-7; 7 bases are shared with TRBD1. Germline CDR1 SGHTA, CDR2 FQGTGA. The CDR3 loop spans 13 amino acids. The CDR3, as DNA: TGTGCCAGCAGCCGTTCGCCCGACAGGGAACCAGACTTC. It encodes CASSRSPDREPDF.